One and the same sample provided the 11 T cell receptor beta chains below, sequenced in a study of blood T cell repertoires in COVID-19. Sequenced by immunoSEQ multiplex PCR; TCRdb stores in-frame clones only, minus some. The sample lists some 140,000 clones; approximately 85% were seen once. The material sequenced was peripheral blood. The receptor source for this set is a human donor in a cohort sampled during active COVID-19.

V and J are TRBV9 and TRBJ2-5; D perhaps matches TRBD1 (6 bases). Germline V gives CDR1 SGDLS, CDR2 YYNGEE. There are 15 residues in the CDR3. Trimming shortened V by 4 bases and J by 2 bases, and 15 bases separated the two germline ends. CDR3 nucleotides: TGTGCCAGCAGCCCAGATGGCAGGGGACAAGAGACCCAGTACTTC. Protein: CASSPDGRGQETQYF.

This chain uses TRBV11-2 with TRBJ2-1; TRBD2 agrees at 11 bases. Germline CDR1 and CDR2: SGHAT and FQNNGV. This CDR3 is 16 amino acids long. V was clipped by 8 bases and J by 7 bases; unmatched bases: 13. In DNA form, the CDR3 reads TGTGCCAGCCGCCGGTTCACTAGCGGGAGTTTAAATGAGCAGTTCTTC. Protein sequence: CASRRFTSGSLNEQFF.

V gene TRBV6-5 combines with J gene TRBJ1-2; no definite D call. The germline V gene encodes CDR1 MNHEY and CDR2 SVGAGI. CDR3 length: 13 residues. Between the trimmed V and J ends, which lost 0 bases and 4 bases, there was a span of 6 bases. In DNA form, the CDR3 reads TGTGCCAGCAGTTACTCGAACAGCTATGGCTACACCTTC. This codes for CASSYSNSYGYTF.

The rearrangement joins TRBV4-3 to TRBJ1-1; D might be TRBD1 (6 bases). Germline V lookup: CDR1 LGHNA, CDR2 YSLEER. V lost 5 bases and J 6 bases, leaving 16 bases between the germline ends. This CDR3 is built from 14 residues. The CDR3 nucleotides read TGCGCCAGCAGCACCCAGACAGGAGTCGCTGAAGCTTTCTTT. Its translation: CASSTQTGVAEAFF.

This clone was counted between two and nine times. V gene TRBV6-5 combines with J gene TRBJ1-1; TRBD1 matches 10 bases. The CDR3 loop spans 13 amino acids. Germline lookup yields CDR1 MNHEY and CDR2 SVGAGI. Losses at the gene ends were 6 bases for V and 6 bases for J; bases not matched to a gene: 4. The CDR3 nucleotides are TGTGCCAGCAGCCGGGACAGGGGCCCTGAAGCTTTCTTT. Its translation: CASSRDRGPEAFF.

The chain joins TRBV3-1 (or the pseudogene TRBV3-2) to TRBJ2-2, with TRBD1 as a possible D gene (5 bases). Between the trimmed V and J ends, which lost 9 bases and 0 bases, there was a span of 11 bases. From germline, CDR1 is LGHDT and CDR2 YNNKEL (reference sequence). The CDR3 contains 14 residues. The CDR3 protein is CASIDSSNTGELFF. In DNA form, the CDR3 reads TGTGCCAGTATCGACAGTTCGAACACCGGGGAGCTGTTTTTT.

This sequence joins TRBV24-1 and TRBJ1-2, with a tentative D call TRBD1 (6 bases). This CDR3 has 14 amino acids. V shed 5 bases and J shed 0 bases, with 9 bases lying between them. From germline, CDR1 is KGHDR and CDR2 SFDVKD. The CDR3 protein is CATSGTDTNYGYTF. DNA of the CDR3: TGTGCCACCAGTGGGACAGATACTAACTATGGCTACACCTTC.

The CDR3 nucleotides are TGTGCCAGCAGCTTACGAGTAGGGCAGGGATTAAACACTGAAGCTTTCTTT. It specifies CASSLRVGQGLNTEAFF. The V call is TRBV7-9, the J call TRBJ1-1, with D maybe TRBD1 (5 bases). V was cut by 2 bases and J by 2 bases, with 18 bases left in between. This CDR3 region has 17 residues. CDR1 SEHNR and CDR2 FQNEAQ come from the germline V gene (reference sequence).

The rearrangement joins TRBV7-2 to TRBJ1-1; D may be TRBD1 (5 bases). Trimming pared 0 bases from V and 1 base from J, leaving 9 bases between. Germline V gene sequence: CDR1 SGHTA, CDR2 FQGNSA. The CDR3 is 15 residues long. The chain's CDR3 is CASSLALGANTEAFF. In DNA, the CDR3 is TGTGCCAGCAGCTTAGCCCTTGGGGCGAACACTGAAGCTTTCTTT.

The chain employs TRBV5-4 and TRBJ2-5, with 9 bases aligning to TRBD2. The germline CDR1 and CDR2 sequences are SGHNT and YYREEE (reference sequence). The CDR3 sequence is 17 residues long. The V gene end was trimmed by 4 bases and the J gene end by 5 bases; junction bases not matched to a gene: 15. CDR3: CASSRVGLAGEAETQYF. As DNA, the CDR3 is TGTGCCAGCAGCAGGGTTGGATTAGCGGGAGAGGCGGAGACCCAGTACTTC.

The chain uses TRBV7-8 and TRBJ1-2, with TRBD1 matching 12 bases. Germline loops: CDR1 SGHVS, CDR2 FQNEAQ. The V gene end was trimmed by 5 bases and the J gene end by 4 bases; junction bases not matched to a gene: 5. CDR3 size: 15 residues. CDR3 coding DNA: TGTGCCAGCAGCGGAGGGACAGGGGGCGCCTATGGCTACACCTTC. It encodes CASSGGTGGAYGYTF.